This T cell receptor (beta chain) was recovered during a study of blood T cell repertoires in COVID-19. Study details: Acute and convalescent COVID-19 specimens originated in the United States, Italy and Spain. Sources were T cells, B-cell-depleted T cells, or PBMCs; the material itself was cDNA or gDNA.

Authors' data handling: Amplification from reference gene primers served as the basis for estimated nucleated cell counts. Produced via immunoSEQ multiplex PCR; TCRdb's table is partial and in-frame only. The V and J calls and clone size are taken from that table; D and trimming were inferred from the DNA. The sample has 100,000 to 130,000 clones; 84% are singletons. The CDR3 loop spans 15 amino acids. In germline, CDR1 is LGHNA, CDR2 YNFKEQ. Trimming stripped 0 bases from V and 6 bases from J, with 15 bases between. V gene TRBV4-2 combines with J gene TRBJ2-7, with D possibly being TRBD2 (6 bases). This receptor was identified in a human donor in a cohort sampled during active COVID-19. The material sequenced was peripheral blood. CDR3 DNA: TGTGCCAGCAGCCAAGATAGGCGCCCGGGAGCCGAGCAGTACTTC. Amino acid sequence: CASSQDRRPGAEQYF.